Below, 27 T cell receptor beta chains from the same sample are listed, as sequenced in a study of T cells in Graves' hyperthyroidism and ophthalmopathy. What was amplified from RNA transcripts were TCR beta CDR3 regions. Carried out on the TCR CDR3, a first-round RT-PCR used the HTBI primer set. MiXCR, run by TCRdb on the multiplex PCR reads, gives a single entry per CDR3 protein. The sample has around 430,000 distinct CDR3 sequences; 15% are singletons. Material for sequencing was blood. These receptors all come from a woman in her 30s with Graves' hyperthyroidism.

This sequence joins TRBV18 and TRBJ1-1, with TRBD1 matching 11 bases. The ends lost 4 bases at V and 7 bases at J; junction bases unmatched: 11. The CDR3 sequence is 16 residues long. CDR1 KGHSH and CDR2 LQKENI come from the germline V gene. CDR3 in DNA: TGTGCCAGCTCACATTCCGGGACAGGGGGAAGCGGTGAAGCTTTCTTT. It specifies CASSHSGTGGSGEAFF. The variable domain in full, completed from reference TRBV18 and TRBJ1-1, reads NAGVMQNPRHLVRRRGQEARLRCSPMKGHSHVYWYRQLPEEGLKFMVYLQKENIIDESGMPKERFSAEFPKEGPSILRIQQVVRGDSAAYFCASSHSGTGGSGEAFFGQGTRLTVV.

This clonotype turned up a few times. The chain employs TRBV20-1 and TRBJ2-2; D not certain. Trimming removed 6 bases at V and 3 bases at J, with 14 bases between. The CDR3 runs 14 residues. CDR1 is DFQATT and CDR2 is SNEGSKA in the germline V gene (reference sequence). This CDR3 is CSAPDLRHTGELFF. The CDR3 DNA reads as TGCAGTGCCCCCGATTTGCGGCACACCGGGGAGCTGTTTTTT.

The CDR3 region has the DNA TGCAGTGCCCACGACTTGCGGAGAGGCACAGATACGCAGTATTTT. Encoded protein: CSAHDLRRGTDTQYF. V gene TRBV20-1 combines with J gene TRBJ2-3; D call uncertain. V lost 6 bases, J lost 1 base, and 17 bases lay in between. Germline values: CDR1 DFQATT, CDR2 SNEGSKA (reference sequence). There are 15 residues in the CDR3.

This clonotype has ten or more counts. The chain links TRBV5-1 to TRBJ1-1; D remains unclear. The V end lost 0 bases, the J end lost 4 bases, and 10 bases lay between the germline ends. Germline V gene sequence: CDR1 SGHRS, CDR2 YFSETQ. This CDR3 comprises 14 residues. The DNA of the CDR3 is TGCGCCAGCAGCTTGGTTAAGGGAGTCACTGAAGCTTTCTTT. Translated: CASSLVKGVTEAFF.

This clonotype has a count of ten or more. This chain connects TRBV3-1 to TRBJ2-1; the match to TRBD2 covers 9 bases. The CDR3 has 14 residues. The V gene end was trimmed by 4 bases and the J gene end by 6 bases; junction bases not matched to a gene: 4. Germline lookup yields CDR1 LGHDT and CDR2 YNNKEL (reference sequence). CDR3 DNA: TGTGCCAGCAGCCCCCTACTAGCGGGCAATGAGCAGTTCTTC. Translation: CASSPLLAGNEQFF.

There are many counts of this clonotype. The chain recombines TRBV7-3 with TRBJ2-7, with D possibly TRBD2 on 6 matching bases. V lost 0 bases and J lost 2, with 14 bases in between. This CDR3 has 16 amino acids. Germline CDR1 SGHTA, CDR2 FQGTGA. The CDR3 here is CASSLTVSSVPYEQYF. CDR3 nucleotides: TGTGCCAGCAGCTTAACTGTTTCTAGCGTCCCCTACGAGCAGTACTTC.

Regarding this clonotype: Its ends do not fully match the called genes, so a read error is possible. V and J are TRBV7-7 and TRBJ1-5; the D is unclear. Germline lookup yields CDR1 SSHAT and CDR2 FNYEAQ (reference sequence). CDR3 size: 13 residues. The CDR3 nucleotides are TGTGCTAGCAGCTTAGGTGACGATCAGCCCCAGCATTTT. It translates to CASSLGDDQPQHF.

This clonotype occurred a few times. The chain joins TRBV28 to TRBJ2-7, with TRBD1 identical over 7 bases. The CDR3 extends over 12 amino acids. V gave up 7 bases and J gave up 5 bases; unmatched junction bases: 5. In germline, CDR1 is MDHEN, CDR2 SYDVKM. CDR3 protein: CASTDRVHEQYF. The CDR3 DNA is TGTGCCAGCACAGACAGGGTCCACGAGCAGTACTTC.

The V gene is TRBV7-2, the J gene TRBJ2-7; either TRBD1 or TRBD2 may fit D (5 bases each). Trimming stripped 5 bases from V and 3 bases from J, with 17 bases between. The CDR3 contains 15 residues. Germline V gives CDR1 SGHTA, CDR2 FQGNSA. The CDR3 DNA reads TGTGCCAGCAGCGACCGGGACCGGATCTACTACGAGCAGTACTTC. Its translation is CASSDRDRIYYEQYF.

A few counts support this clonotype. The CDR3 loop is CSVVFGFQETQYF. The CDR3 bases are TGCAGCGTTGTTTTTGGCTTCCAAGAGACCCAGTACTTC. The J gene is TRBJ2-5, the V gene TRBV29-1; no clear D. With 4 bases removed from V and 1 base from J, the gap between germline ends came to 10 bases. Germline CDR1 SQVTM, CDR2 ANQGSEA. The CDR3 has 13 residues.

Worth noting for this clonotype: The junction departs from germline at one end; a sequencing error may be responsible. The CDR3 nucleotides read TGTGCCAGCAGCTTAGCGGGTGGGAACACTGAAGCTTCCTTT. This translates into CASSLAGGNTEASF. The chain is built from TRBV11-1 and TRBJ1-1; unclear D gene. CDR1 is SGHAT and CDR2 is FQDESV in the germline V gene (reference sequence). This CDR3 is 14 amino acids long.

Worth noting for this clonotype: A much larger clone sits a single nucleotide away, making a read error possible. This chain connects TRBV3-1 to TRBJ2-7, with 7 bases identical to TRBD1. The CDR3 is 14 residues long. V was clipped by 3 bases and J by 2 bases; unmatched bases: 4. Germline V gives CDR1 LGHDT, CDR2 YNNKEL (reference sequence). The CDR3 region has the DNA TGTGCCAGCAGCCATTGGGACAGCCCCTACGAGCAGTACTTC. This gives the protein CASSHWDSPYEQYF.

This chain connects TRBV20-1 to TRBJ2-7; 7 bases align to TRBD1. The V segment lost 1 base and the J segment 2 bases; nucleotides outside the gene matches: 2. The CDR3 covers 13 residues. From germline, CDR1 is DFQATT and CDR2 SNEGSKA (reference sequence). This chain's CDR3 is CSARGDSPYEQYF. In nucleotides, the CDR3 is TGCAGTGCTAGAGGGGACAGTCCCTACGAGCAGTACTTC.

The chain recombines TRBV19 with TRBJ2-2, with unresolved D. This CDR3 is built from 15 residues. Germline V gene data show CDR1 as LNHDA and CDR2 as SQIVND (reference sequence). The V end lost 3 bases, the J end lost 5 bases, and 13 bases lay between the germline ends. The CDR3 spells CASSIRSVRTGELFF. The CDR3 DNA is TGTGCCAGTAGTATTAGGTCAGTTCGGACCGGGGAGCTGTTTTTT.

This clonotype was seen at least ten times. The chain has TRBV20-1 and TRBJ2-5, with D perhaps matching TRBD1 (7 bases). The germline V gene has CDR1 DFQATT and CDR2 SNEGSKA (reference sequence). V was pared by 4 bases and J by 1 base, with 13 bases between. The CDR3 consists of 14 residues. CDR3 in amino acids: CSANGGTVQETQYF. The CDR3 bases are TGCAGTGCTAATGGGGGGACAGTCCAAGAGACCCAGTACTTC.

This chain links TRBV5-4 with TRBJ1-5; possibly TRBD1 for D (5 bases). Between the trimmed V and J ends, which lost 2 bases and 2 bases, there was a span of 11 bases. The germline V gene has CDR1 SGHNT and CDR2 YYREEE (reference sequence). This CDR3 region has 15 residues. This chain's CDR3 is CASSFGGKGNQPQHF. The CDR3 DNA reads TGTGCCAGCAGCTTCGGGGGGAAGGGCAATCAGCCCCAGCATTTT.

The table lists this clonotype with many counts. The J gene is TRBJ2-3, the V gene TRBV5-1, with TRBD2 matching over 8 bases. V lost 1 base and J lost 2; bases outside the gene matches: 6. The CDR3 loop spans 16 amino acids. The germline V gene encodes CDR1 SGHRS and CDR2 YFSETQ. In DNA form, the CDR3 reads TGCGCCAGCAGCTTGTTTAGCGGGACAAACACAGATACGCAGTATTTT. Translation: CASSLFSGTNTDTQYF.

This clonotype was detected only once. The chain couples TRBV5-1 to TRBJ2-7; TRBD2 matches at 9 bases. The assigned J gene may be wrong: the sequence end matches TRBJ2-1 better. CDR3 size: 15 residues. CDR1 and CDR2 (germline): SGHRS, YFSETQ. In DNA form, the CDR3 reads TGCGCCAGCAGGTCAAGTGCGGGAGGGCAGTACGAGCAGTTCTTC. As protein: CASRSSAGGQYEQFF.

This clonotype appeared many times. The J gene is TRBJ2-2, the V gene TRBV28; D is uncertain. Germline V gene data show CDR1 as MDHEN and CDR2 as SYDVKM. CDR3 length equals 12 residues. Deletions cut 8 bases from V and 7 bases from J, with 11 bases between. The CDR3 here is CASSPMIGELFF. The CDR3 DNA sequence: TGTGCCAGCTCCCCGATGATCGGGGAGCTGTTTTTT.

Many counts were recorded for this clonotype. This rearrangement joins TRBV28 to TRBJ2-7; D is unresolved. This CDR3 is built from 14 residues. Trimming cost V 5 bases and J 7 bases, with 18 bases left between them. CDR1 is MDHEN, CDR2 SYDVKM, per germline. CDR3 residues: CASSASDGVREQYF. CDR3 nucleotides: TGTGCCAGCAGTGCGTCGGACGGCGTTCGGGAGCAGTACTTC.

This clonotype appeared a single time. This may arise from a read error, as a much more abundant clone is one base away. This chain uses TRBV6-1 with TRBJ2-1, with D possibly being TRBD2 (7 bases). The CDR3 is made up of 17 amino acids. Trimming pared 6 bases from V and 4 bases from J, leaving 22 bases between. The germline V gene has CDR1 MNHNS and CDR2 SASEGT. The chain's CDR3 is CASRQTQREGGYNEQFF. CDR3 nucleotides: TGTGCCAGCAGACAGACTCAGCGGGAAGGGGGTTACAATGAGCAGTTCTTC.

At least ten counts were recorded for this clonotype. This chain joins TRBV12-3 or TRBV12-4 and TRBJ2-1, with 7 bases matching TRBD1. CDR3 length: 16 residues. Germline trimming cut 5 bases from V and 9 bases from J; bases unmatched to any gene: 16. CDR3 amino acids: CASSPGTAALVGEQFF. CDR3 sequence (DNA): TGTGCCAGCAGTCCGGGGACAGCTGCTTTGGTGGGTGAGCAGTTCTTC.

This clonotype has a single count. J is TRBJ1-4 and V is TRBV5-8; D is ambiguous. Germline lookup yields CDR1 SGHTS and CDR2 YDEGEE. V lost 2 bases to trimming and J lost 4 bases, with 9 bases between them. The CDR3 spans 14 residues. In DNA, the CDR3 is TGTGCCAGCAGCTTCTCCCGGATTAATGAAAAACTGTTTTTT. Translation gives CASSFSRINEKLFF.

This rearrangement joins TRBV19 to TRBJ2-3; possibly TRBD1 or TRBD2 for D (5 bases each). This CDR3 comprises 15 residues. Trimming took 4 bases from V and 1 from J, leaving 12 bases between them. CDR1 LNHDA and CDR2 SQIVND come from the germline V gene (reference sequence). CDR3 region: CASSTQTGRTDTQYF. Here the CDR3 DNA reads TGTGCCAGTAGTACCCAGACGGGGCGCACAGATACGCAGTATTTT.

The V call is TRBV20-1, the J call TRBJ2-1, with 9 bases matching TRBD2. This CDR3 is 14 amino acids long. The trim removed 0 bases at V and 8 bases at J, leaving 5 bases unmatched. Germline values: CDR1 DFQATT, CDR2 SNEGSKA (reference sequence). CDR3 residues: CSARDLRTSDEQFF. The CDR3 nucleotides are TGCAGTGCTAGAGATTTGAGGACTAGCGATGAGCAGTTCTTC.

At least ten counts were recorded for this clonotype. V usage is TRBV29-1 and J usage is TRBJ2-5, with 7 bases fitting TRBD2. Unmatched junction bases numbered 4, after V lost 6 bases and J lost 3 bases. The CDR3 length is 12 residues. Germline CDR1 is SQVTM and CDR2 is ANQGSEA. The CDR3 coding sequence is TGCAGCGTCTTGACTAGCAAAGAGACCCAGTACTTC. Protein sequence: CSVLTSKETQYF.

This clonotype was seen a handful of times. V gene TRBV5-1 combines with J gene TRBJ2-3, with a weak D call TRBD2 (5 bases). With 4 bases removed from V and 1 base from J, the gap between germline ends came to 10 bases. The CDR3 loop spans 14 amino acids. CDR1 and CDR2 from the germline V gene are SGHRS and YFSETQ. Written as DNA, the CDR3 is TGCGCCAGCAGCCGGCGGACTGGCACAGATACGCAGTATTTT. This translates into CASSRRTGTDTQYF. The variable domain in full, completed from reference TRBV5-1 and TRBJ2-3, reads KAGVTQTPRYLIKTRGQQVTLSCSPISGHRSVSWYQQTPGQGLQFLFEYFSETQRNKGNFPGRFSGRQFSNSRSEMNVSTLELGDSALYLCASSRRTGTDTQYFGPGTRLTVL.